The 9 T cell receptor beta chains in this list originate from one sample, sequenced in a study of blood T cell repertoires in COVID-19. Method: immunoSEQ multiplex PCR; TCRdb's copy keeps in-frame clones and lacks some. The sample contains some 260,000 clones, around 88% of which appear only once. Sample: PBMCs or T cells enriched from blood (not recorded which). The receptors derive from a man in his forties or fifties who had recovered from COVID-19.

This chain joins TRBV9 and TRBJ1-5; a possible D gene is TRBD1 (6 bases). With 3 bases removed from V and 5 bases from J, the gap between germline ends came to 15 bases. Germline V gene sequence: CDR1 SGDLS, CDR2 YYNGEE. CDR3 length: 15 amino acids. CDR3 amino acids: CASSDNDRNDQPQHF. In nucleotides, the CDR3 is TGTGCCAGCAGCGATAACGACAGGAATGATCAGCCCCAGCATTTT.

The chain has TRBV28 and TRBJ1-2, with 10 bases lining up with TRBD1. The V gene's germline CDR1 is MDHEN and CDR2 SYDVKM. V lost 4 bases and J lost 0; bases outside the gene matches: 5. This CDR3 is 16 amino acids long. Written as DNA, the CDR3 is TGTGCCAGCAGTTGGGACAGGGGTGAGTCTAACTATGGCTACACCTTC. It is translated as CASSWDRGESNYGYTF.

This clone was recorded a few times. V usage is TRBV19 and J usage is TRBJ1-1; 7 nucleotides line up with TRBD1. J was trimmed by 4 bases and V by 1 base; bases with no gene match: 3. Germline V gene lookup returns CDR1 LNHDA and CDR2 SQIVND (reference sequence). The CDR3 extends over 14 amino acids. The CDR3 bases are TGTGCCAGTAGTATAGGGACAGGCGCCACTGAAGCTTTCTTT. Translating it yields CASSIGTGATEAFF.

The CDR3 protein is CASSYGLAGARQETQYF. In nucleotides, the CDR3 is TGTGCCAGCAGTTACGGGCTAGCGGGAGCACGGCAAGAGACCCAGTACTTC. This rearrangement joins TRBV6-2 or TRBV6-3 to TRBJ2-5, with 10 bases matching TRBD2. The CDR3 loop spans 17 amino acids. Germline CDR1 and CDR2: MNHEY and SVGEGT. V lost 2 bases, J lost 2 bases, and 8 bases stayed unmatched.

This clone has only a few counts. The genes are TRBV10-1 and TRBJ2-7; 8 nucleotides line up with TRBD2. The CDR3 consists of 14 residues. The germline gives CDR1 WNHNN, CDR2 SYGVQD (reference sequence). V lost 9 bases, J lost 0 bases, and 7 bases stayed unmatched. The CDR3 is CARPREGVSYEQYF. In nucleotides, the CDR3 is TGCGCCAGACCTCGGGAGGGCGTCTCCTACGAGCAGTACTTC.

The chain joins TRBV12-3 or TRBV12-4 to TRBJ1-1; D ambiguous. Trimming shortened V by 3 bases and J by 8 bases, and 10 bases separated the two germline ends. The CDR3 length is 12 residues. The CDR3 reads CASSFSTGEAFF. CDR3 sequence (DNA): TGTGCCAGCAGTTTTTCTACCGGGGAAGCTTTCTTT.

A remark on this clone: Relative to the germline gene, one junction end is altered; a read error may explain this. V is TRBV12-3 or TRBV12-4 and J is TRBJ2-1, with a weak D call TRBD1 (6 bases). The CDR3 totals 13 residues. CDR3 coding DNA: TGTGCCAGCAGCTTAGTTGCAGGGGATGAGCAGTTCTTC. Protein sequence: CASSLVAGDEQFF.

V gene TRBV24-1 combines with J gene TRBJ1-5, with 8 bases that match TRBD1. This CDR3 has 15 amino acids. V shed 10 bases and J 5 bases; nucleotides not matched to a gene: 12. CDR1 is KGHDR, CDR2 SFDVKD, per germline. CDR3 sequence: CATRESDRVDQPQHF. CDR3 nucleotides: TGTGCCACTCGCGAGTCGGACAGGGTGGATCAGCCCCAGCATTTT.

V and J are TRBV3-1 (or the pseudogene TRBV3-2) and TRBJ2-7, with 7 bases aligning to TRBD1. CDR3 length equals 14 residues. CDR1 is LGHDT, CDR2 YNNKEL, per germline (reference sequence). J gave up 2 bases and V 3 bases, and 4 bases lay outside the gene matches. CDR3 region: CASSQRGPAYEQYF. CDR3 nucleotides: TGTGCCAGCAGCCAGAGGGGGCCCGCCTACGAGCAGTACTTC.